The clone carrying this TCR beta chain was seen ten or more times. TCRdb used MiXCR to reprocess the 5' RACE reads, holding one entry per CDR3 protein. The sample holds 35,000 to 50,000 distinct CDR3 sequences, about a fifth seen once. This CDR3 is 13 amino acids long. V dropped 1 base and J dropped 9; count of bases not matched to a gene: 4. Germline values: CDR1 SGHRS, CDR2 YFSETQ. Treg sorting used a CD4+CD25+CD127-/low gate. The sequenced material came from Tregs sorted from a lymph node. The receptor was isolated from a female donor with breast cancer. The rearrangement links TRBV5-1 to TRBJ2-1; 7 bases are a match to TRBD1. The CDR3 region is CASSLYRGGEQFF. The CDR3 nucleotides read TGCGCCAGCAGCTTGTACAGGGGTGGTGAGCAGTTCTTC.